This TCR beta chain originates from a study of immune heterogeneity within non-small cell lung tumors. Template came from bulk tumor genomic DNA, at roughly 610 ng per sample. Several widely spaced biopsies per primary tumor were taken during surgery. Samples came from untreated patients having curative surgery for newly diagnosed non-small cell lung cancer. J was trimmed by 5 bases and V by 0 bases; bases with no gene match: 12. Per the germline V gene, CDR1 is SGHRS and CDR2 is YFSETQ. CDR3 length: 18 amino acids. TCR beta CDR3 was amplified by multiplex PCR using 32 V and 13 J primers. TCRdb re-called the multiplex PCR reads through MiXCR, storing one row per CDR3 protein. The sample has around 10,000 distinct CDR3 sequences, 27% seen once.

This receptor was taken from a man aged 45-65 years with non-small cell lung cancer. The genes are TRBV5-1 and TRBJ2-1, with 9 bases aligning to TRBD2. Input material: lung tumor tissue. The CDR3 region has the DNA TGCGCCAGCAGCTTGGAGCGGGGGGAGGGCCTGTTTAACAATGAGCAGTTCTTC. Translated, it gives CASSLERGEGLFNNEQFF.